This entry lists 18 T cell receptor beta chains sequenced from one sample in a study of OX40 agonist ivuxolimab in advanced cancers. Sequenced by immunoSEQ multiplex PCR; TCRdb stores in-frame clones only, minus some. The profile shows 60,000 to 85,000 clones, 85% to 90% of them singletons. The sequenced sample was CD4+ or CD8+ T cells sorted from blood, obtained in a trial of the OX40 agonist ivuxolimab. Receptors originate from an adult with an advanced solid tumor such as melanoma, head and neck, liver or kidney cancer.

V and J are TRBV6-6 and TRBJ2-1; 7 bases are shared with TRBD2. After removal of 7 bases from V and 3 bases from J, the junction contained 9 bases not matched to a gene. Per germline, CDR1 MNHNY and CDR2 SVGAGI (reference sequence). This CDR3 has 15 residues. DNA for the CDR3: TGTGCCAGCAAGGGGTTGAGCGGGATCTACAATGAGCAGTTCTTC. Translating gives CASKGLSGIYNEQFF.

The genes are TRBV28 and TRBJ1-5, with D unclear. V lost 7 bases and J 7 bases, leaving 11 bases between the germline ends. Germline CDR1 MDHEN, CDR2 SYDVKM. The CDR3 is 12 amino acids. The CDR3 coding sequence is TGTGCCAGCACCGGGTGGTACCAGCCCCAGCATTTT. Residues: CASTGWYQPQHF.

V usage is TRBV7-9 and J usage is TRBJ2-1; TRBD2 aligns across 12 bases. The V and J ends lost 5 bases and 8 bases, in that order; junction bases with no gene match: 1. This CDR3 comprises 13 residues. Germline V gives CDR1 SEHNR, CDR2 FQNEAQ (reference sequence). The CDR3 here is CASSRLAGDEQFF. As DNA, the CDR3 is TGTGCCAGCAGCAGACTAGCGGGAGATGAGCAGTTCTTC.

The chain is built from TRBV7-8 and TRBJ2-7; TRBD2 agrees at 8 bases. Germline CDR1 is SGHVS and CDR2 is FQNEAQ. J gave up 4 bases and V 4 bases, and 9 bases lay outside the gene matches. The length of the CDR3 is 15 residues. The DNA of the CDR3 is TGTGCCAGCAGCTCATCAGGGACTAGAGCTTACGAGCAGTACTTC. Residues: CASSSSGTRAYEQYF.

CDR3 DNA: TGTGCCAGCAGCCTCTACAGGGGGGGCAATCAGCCCCAGCATTTT. This sequence encodes CASSLYRGGNQPQHF. The chain couples TRBV7-2 to TRBJ1-5; the match to TRBD1 covers 8 bases. CDR3 length: 15 amino acids. Germline V gene data show CDR1 as SGHTA and CDR2 as FQGNSA. V shed 5 bases and J 2 bases; nucleotides not matched to a gene: 5.

V gene TRBV6-1 combines with J gene TRBJ1-4, with 7 bases matching TRBD1. Germline CDR1 MNHNS, CDR2 SASEGT. Trimming took 2 bases from V and 3 from J; bases not matched to a gene: 6. The CDR3 has 16 amino acids. CDR3 nucleotides: TGTGCCAGCAGTGAATCCAACAGGGGTGCTAATGAAAAACTGTTTTTT. Protein sequence: CASSESNRGANEKLFF.

The gene calls are TRBV7-2 and TRBJ2-5, with D perhaps matching TRBD1 (6 bases). The CDR3 has 14 amino acids. Trimming stripped 4 bases from V and 2 bases from J, with 11 bases between. Germline loops: CDR1 SGHTA, CDR2 FQGNSA. The CDR3 is CASSSGQLQETQYF. In DNA form, the CDR3 reads TGTGCCAGCAGCTCCGGACAGCTACAAGAGACCCAGTACTTC.

This chain uses TRBV28 with TRBJ2-5; D possibly uses TRBD1 or TRBD2 (5 bases each). In germline, CDR1 is MDHEN, CDR2 SYDVKM. Trimming left V 5 bases short and J 3 bases short, with 16 bases between. The CDR3 sequence is 15 residues long. CDR3: CASSAPGTAEETQYF. The CDR3 DNA is TGTGCCAGCAGTGCGCCCGGGACCGCTGAAGAGACCCAGTACTTC.

The chain has TRBV6-1 and TRBJ1-5, with D uncertain. Germline CDR1 is MNHNS and CDR2 is SASEGT. The CDR3 has 15 amino acids. Deletions cut 5 bases from V and 1 base from J, with 12 bases between. CDR3: CASSPRPGSNQPQHF. The DNA of the CDR3 is TGTGCCAGCAGTCCCCGCCCGGGCAGCAATCAGCCCCAGCATTTT.

The gene calls are TRBV9 and TRBJ2-1, with 13 nucleotides matching TRBD2. The CDR3 has 14 residues. V lost 4 bases, J lost 13 bases, and 8 bases stayed unmatched. Germline values: CDR1 SGDLS, CDR2 YYNGEE. The CDR3 protein is CASSPTGTSGNQFF. The CDR3 coding sequence is TGTGCCAGCAGCCCCACCGGGACTAGCGGGAACCAGTTCTTC.

As for this clone: Other DNA variants within this sample encode the same CDR3. The chain links TRBV6-1 to TRBJ1-5; D gene ambiguous. V lost 2 bases and J lost 5, with 1 base in between. The CDR3 has 11 amino acids. CDR1 is MNHNS, CDR2 SASEGT, per germline. CDR3 DNA sequence: TGTGCCAGCAGTGAATATCAGCCCCAGCATTTT. This sequence encodes CASSEYQPQHF.

V usage is TRBV2 and J usage is TRBJ1-6, with 7 positions matching TRBD1. This CDR3 comprises 16 residues. Germline lookup yields CDR1 SNHLY and CDR2 FYNNEI. The ends lost 5 bases at V and 0 bases at J; junction bases unmatched: 4. The CDR3 DNA sequence: TGTGCCAGCAGTCGGGACAGACCCTCCTATAATTCACCCCTCCACTTT. It codes for CASSRDRPSYNSPLHF.

The chain is built from TRBV9 and TRBJ2-7; D unresolved. CDR1 SGDLS and CDR2 YYNGEE come from the germline V gene. This CDR3 spans 14 amino acids. The V end lost 0 bases, the J end lost 2 bases, and 9 bases lay between the germline ends. As DNA, the CDR3 is TGTGCCAGCAGCGTAGAGGCCGAACCCTACGAGCAGTACTTC. This sequence encodes CASSVEAEPYEQYF. Based on the CDR3 plus reference TRBV9 and TRBJ2-7, the full variable domain is DSGVTQTPKHLITATGQRVTLRCSPRSGDLSVYWYQQSLDQGLQFLIQYYNGEERAKGNILERFSAQQFPDLHSELNLSSLELGDSALYFCASSVEAEPYEQYFGPGTRLTVT.

Note on this clone: At one end, the junction sequence differs from germline, possibly due to a read error. The chain links TRBV5-6 to TRBJ2-4; 14 positions match TRBD2. The CDR3 has 14 residues. Germline CDR1 is SGHDT and CDR2 is YYEEEE. Written as DNA, the CDR3 is TGTGCCAGCAGCCTCGACGGACTAGCGGGAGGTCGGCACTTC. Its translation: CASSLDGLAGGRHF.

V usage is TRBV11-3 and J usage is TRBJ2-2, with TRBD2 identical over 8 bases. CDR1 is SGHNT, CDR2 YENEEA, per germline. This CDR3 region has 15 residues. V gave up 5 bases and J gave up 5 bases; unmatched junction bases: 7. CDR3 protein: CASSPQAGVTGELFF. As DNA, the CDR3 is TGTGCCAGCAGCCCCCAAGCGGGAGTTACCGGGGAGCTGTTTTTT.

This chain uses TRBV10-1 with TRBJ1-5; 8 positions match TRBD1. Germline CDR1 and CDR2: WNHNN and SYGVQD (reference sequence). This CDR3 is built from 16 residues. The trim removed 8 bases at V and 3 bases at J, leaving 12 bases unmatched. This CDR3 is CASADRVSTHNQPQHF. The CDR3 coding sequence is TGCGCCAGCGCGGACAGGGTATCGACACACAATCAGCCCCAGCATTTT.

The chain combines TRBV9 with TRBJ1-3; D is uncertain. Per the germline V gene, CDR1 is SGDLS and CDR2 is YYNGEE. The CDR3 contains 12 residues. With 4 bases removed from V and 4 bases from J, the gap between germline ends came to 6 bases. For the CDR3, the DNA is TGTGCCAGCAGCCCGACAGGAAACACCATATATTTT. Protein sequence: CASSPTGNTIYF.

The chain recombines TRBV18 with TRBJ1-2, with 8 bases that match TRBD1. CDR3 length: 15 residues. V lost 6 bases and J lost 1; bases outside the gene matches: 7. CDR1 and CDR2 (germline): KGHSH, LQKENI. CDR3 sequence: CASSIDRGDNYGYTF. The CDR3 DNA sequence: TGTGCCAGCTCCATCGACAGGGGTGATAACTATGGCTACACCTTC.